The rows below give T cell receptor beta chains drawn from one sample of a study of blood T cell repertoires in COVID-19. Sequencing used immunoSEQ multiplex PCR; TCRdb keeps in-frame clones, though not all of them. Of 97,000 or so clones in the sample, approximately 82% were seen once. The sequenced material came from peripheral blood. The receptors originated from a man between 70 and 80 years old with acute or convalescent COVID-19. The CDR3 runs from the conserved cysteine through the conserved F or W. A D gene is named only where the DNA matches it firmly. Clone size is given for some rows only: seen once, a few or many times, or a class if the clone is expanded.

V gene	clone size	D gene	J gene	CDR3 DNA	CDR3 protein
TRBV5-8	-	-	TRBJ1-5	TGTGCCAGCAGCCGGAGAGGGCAGCCCCAGCATTTT	CASSRRGQPQHF
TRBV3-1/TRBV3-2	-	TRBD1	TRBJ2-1	TGTGCCAGCAGCCTGTTAGACAGGGCGGGCGAGCAGTTCTTC	CASSLLDRAGEQFF
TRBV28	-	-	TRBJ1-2	TGTGCCAGCAGGACAGTGAACTATGGCTACACCTTC	CASRTVNYGYTF
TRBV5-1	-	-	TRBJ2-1	TGCGCCAGCAGGTTCGGGACTGGCACGAGAGGGGAGCAGTTCTTC	CASRFGTGTRGEQFF
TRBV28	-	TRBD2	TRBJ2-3	TGTGCCAGCCCTCTTCTCGGGAGGCAAGACTCTCCCCTCTCTTCGGAGTATTTT	CASPLLGRQDSPLSSEYF
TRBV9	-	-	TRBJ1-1	TGTGCCAGCAGCGTAGGTGACACCCCGACTGAAGCTTTCTTT	CASSVGDTPTEAFF
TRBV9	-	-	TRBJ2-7	TGTGCCAGCAGCGTAGACGGCCGGGGGGCTTCAGCCTACGAGCAGTACTTC	CASSVDGRGASAYEQYF
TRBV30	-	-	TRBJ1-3	TGTGCCTGGAGTGTACTCCCAACAGGGTCGGACACCATATATTTT	CAWSVLPTGSDTIYF
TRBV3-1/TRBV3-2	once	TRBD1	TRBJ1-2	TGTGCCAGCAGCCAAGTAAGACAGGGAGGCGGTGGCTACACCTTC	CASSQVRQGGGGYTF
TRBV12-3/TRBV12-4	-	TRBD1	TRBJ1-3	TGTGCCAGTATGACAGGGGCCGGAAACACCATATATTTT	CASMTGAGNTIYF
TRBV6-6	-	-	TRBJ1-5	TGTGCCAGCAGATCCACCGGGGGGCGGAATCAGCCCCAGCATTTT	CASRSTGGRNQPQHF
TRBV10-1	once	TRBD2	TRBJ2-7	TGCGCCAGCAGTTTGACTAGCGGGGGGGTAAACGAGCAGTACTTC	CASSLTSGGVNEQYF
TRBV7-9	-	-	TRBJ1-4	TGTGCCAGCAGCCCGACGGGGGGGTCGTTCCTAAAACTGTTTTTT	CASSPTGGSFLKLFF
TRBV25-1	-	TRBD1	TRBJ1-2	TGTGCCAGCAGTGCGTTCGCAGGACAGGGTAGCTACACCTTC	CASSAFAGQGSYTF
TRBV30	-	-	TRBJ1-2	TGTGCCTGGAGGTACTTAGAAACTAACTATGGCTACACCTTC	CAWRYLETNYGYTF
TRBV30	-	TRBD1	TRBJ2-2	TGTGCCTGCACAGGGACAGTTAACACCGGGGAGCTGTTTTTT	CACTGTVNTGELFF
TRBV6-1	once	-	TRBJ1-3	TGTGCCAGCAGTGAGCAGGGGACTGGAAACACCATATATTTT	CASSEQGTGNTIYF
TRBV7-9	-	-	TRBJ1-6	TGTGCCAGCAGCCGCGACACAATCAATAATTCACCCCTCCACTTT	CASSRDTINNSPLHF
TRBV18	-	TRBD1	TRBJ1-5	TGTGCCAGCTCATTTGACAGGGACGCCATGGATCAGCCCCAGCATTTT	CASSFDRDAMDQPQHF
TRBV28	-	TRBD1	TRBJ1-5	TGTGCCAGCAGAGGAGGGACAGGGGGCTACAATCAGCCCCAGCATTTT	CASRGGTGGYNQPQHF
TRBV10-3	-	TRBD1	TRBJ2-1	TGTGCCATGAGTCCCGGGACAGGGTCCGGTGAGCAGTTCTTC	CAMSPGTGSGEQFF
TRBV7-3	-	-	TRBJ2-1	TGTGCCAGCAGCGAACAGGGCCCTCGAGGTGGCAATGAGCAGTTCTTC	CASSEQGPRGGNEQFF
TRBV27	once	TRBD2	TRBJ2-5	TGTGCCAGCAGACATATGGGACTAGCGGGGAAAGAGACCCAGTACTTC	CASRHMGLAGKETQYF
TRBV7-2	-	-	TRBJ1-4	TGTGCCAGCAGCTTATCGGGGCGCGGGGCTAATGAAAAACTGTTTTTT	CASSLSGRGANEKLFF
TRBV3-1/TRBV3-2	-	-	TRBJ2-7	TGTGCCAGCAGCCTAACTTCCTACGAGCAGTACTTC	CASSLTSYEQYF
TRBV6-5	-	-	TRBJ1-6	TGTGCCAGCAGCGGGGAGTTAGGCTCACCCCTCCACTTT	CASSGELGSPLHF
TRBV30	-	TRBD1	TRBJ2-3	TGTGCCTGCCTATCCAGAGGGGACAGGGGAGAGCACGTCGGCACAGATACGCAGTATTTT	CACLSRGDRGEHVGTDTQYF
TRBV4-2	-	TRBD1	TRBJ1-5	TGTGCCAGCAGCCAAGATCGGGGGAAGGGGGCGCGGAACAATCAGCCCCAGCATTTT	CASSQDRGKGARNNQPQHF
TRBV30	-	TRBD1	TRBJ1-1	TGTGCCTGGAGTCCAAGACAGGGGACGAACACTGAAGCTTTCTTT	CAWSPRQGTNTEAFF
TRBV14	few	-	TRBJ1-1	TGTGCCAGCAGCCAGTTATTGAACACTGAAGCTTTCTTT	CASSQLLNTEAFF